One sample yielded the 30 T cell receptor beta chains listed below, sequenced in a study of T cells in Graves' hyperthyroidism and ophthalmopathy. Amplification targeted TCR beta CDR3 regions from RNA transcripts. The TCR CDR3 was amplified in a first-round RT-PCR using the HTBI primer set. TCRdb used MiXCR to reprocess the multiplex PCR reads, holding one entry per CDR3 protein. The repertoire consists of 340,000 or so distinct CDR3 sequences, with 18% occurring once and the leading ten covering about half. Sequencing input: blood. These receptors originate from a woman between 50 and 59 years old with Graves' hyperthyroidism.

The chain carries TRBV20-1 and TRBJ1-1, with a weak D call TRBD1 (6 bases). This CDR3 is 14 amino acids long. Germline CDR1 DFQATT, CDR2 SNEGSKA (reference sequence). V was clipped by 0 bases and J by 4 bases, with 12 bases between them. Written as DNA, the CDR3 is TGCAGTGCTAGAGATCCGGGGGGCTCCACTGAAGCTTTCTTT. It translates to CSARDPGGSTEAFF.

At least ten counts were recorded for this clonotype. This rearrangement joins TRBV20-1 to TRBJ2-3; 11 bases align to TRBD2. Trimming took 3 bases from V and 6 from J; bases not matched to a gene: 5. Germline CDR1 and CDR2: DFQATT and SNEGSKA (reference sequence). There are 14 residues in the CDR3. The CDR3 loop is CSARALAGVDTQYF. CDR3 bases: TGCAGTGCTAGGGCACTAGCGGGGGTCGATACGCAGTATTTT.

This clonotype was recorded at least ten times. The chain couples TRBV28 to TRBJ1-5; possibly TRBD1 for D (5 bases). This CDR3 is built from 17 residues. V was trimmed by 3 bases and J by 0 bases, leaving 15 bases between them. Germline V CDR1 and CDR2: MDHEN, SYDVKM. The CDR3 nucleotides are TGTGCCAGCAGTTTTCGGACACGTCTTTATAGCAATCAGCCCCAGCATTTT. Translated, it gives CASSFRTRLYSNQPQHF.

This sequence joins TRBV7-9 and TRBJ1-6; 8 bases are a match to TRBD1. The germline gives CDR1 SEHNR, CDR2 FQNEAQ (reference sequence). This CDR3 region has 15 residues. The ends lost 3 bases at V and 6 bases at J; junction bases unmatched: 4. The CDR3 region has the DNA TGTGCCAGCAGCTTTCAGGGGGCAGGTAATTCACCCCTCCACTTT. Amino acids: CASSFQGAGNSPLHF.

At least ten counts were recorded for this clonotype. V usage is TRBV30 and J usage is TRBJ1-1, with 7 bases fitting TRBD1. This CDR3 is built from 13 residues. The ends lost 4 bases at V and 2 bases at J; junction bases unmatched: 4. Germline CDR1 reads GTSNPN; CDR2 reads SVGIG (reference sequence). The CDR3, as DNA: TGTGCCTGGACCCGACAGGGTAACACTGAAGCTTTCTTT. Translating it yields CAWTRQGNTEAFF. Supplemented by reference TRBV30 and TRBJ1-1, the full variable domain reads SQTIHQWPATLVQPVGSPLSLECTVEGTSNPNLYWYRQAAGRGLQLLFYSVGIGQISSEVPQNLSASRPQDRQFILSSKKLLLSDSGFYLCAWTRQGNTEAFFGQGTRLTVV.

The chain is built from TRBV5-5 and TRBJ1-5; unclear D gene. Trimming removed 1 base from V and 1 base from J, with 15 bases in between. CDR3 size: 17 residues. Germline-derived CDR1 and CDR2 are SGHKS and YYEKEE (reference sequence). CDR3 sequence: CASSLSALGLSNQPQHF. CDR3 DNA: TGTGCCAGCAGCTTGTCGGCTCTAGGACTCAGCAATCAGCCCCAGCATTTT. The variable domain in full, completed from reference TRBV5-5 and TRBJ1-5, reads DAGVTQSPTHLIKTRGQQVTLRCSPISGHKSVSWYQQVLGQGPQFIFQYYEKEERGRGNFPDRFSARQFPNYSSELNVNALLLGDSALYLCASSLSALGLSNQPQHFGDGTRLSIL.

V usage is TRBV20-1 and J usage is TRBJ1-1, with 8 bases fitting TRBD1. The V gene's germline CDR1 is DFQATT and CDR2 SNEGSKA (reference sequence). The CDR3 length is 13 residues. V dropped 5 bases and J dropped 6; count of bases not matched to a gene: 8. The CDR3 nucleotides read TGCAGTGCTCCGGACAGGGCCCCTCCTGAAGCTTTCTTT. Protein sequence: CSAPDRAPPEAFF.

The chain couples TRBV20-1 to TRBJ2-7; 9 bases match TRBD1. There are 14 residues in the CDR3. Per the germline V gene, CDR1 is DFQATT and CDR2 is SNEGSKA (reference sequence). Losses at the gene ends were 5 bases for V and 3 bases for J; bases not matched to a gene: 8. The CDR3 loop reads CSASSGQGDYEQYF. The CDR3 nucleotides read TGCAGTGCTTCCTCGGGACAGGGCGACTACGAGCAGTACTTC.

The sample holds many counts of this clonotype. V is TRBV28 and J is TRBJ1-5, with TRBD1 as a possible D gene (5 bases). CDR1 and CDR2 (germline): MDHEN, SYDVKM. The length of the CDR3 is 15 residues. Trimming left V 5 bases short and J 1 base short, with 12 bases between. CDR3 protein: CASSKPGRSNQPQHF. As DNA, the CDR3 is TGTGCCAGCAGTAAACCGGGACGGAGCAATCAGCCCCAGCATTTT.

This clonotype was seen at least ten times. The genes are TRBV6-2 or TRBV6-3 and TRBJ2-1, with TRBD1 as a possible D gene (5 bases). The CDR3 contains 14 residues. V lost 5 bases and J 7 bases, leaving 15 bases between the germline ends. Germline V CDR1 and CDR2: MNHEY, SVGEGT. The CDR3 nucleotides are TGTGCCAGCAGTCCGATTGTAGGGGAAAATGAGCAGTTCTTC. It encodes CASSPIVGENEQFF.

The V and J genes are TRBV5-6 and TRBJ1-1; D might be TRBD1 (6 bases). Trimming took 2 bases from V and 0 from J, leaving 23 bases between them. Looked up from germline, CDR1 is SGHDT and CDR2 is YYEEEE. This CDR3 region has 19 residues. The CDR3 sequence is CASSLYAGAGWDMNTEAFF. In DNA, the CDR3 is TGTGCCAGCAGCTTATATGCAGGGGCCGGATGGGACATGAACACTGAAGCTTTCTTT.

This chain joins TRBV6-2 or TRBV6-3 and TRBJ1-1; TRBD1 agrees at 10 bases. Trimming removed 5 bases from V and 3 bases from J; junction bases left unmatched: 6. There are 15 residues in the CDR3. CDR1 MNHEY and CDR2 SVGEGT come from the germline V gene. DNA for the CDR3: TGTGCCAGCAGTGCCTCAGGACAGGGGGACACTGAAGCTTTCTTT. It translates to CASSASGQGDTEAFF.

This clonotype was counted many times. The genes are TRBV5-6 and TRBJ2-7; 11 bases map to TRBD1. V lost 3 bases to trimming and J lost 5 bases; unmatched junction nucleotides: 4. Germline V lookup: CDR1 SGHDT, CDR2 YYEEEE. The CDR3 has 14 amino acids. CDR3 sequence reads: CASSYGQGANEQYV. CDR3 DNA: TGTGCCAGCAGCTACGGACAGGGGGCCAACGAGCAGTACGTC.

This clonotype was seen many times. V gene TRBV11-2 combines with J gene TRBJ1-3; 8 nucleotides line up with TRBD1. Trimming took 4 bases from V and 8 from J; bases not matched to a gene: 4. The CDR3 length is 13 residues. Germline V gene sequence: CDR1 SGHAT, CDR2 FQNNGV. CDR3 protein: CASSWTGTDTIYF. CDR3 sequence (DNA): TGTGCCAGCAGCTGGACAGGGACAGACACCATATATTTT.

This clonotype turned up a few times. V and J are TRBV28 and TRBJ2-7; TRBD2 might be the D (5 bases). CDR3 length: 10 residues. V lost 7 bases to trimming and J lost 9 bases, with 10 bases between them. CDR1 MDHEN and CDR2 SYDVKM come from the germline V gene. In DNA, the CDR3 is TGTGCCAGCACTACTAGGCGGCAGTACTTC. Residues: CASTTRRQYF.

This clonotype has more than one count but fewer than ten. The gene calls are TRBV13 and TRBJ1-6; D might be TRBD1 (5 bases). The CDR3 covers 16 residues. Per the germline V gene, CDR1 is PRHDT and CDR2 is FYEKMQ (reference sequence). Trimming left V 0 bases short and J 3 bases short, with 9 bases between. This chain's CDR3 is CASSLGGDSYNSPLHF. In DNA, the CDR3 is TGTGCCAGCAGCTTAGGCGGCGACAGCTATAATTCACCCCTCCACTTT.

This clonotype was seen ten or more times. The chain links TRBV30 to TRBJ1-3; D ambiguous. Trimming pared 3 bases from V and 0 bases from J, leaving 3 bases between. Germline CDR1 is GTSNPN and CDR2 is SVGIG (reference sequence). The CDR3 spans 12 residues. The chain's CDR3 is CAWSRSGNTIYF. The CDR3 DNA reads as TGTGCCTGGAGCCGCTCTGGAAACACCATATATTTT.

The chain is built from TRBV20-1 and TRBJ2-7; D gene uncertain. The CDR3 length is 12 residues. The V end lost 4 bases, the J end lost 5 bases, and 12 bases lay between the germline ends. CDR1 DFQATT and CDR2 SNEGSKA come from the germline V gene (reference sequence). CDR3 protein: CSAKGPLHEQYF. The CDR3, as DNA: TGCAGTGCTAAAGGTCCACTTCACGAGCAGTACTTC.

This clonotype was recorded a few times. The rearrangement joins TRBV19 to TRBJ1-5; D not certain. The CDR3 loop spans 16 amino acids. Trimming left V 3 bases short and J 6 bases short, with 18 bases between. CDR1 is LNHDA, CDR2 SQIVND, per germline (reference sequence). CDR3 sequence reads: CASSMVGPAGIQPQHF. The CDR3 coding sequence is TGTGCCAGTAGTATGGTTGGTCCAGCTGGTATTCAGCCCCAGCATTTT.

The CDR3 DNA sequence: TGTGCCAGCAGTGACGGGACTAGCCCCGGGGAGCTGTTTTTT. As protein: CASSDGTSPGELFF. The chain joins TRBV27 to TRBJ2-2, with TRBD2 identical over 9 bases. The CDR3 contains 14 residues. Germline lookup yields CDR1 MNHEY and CDR2 SMNVEV (reference sequence). V dropped 5 bases and J dropped 6; count of bases not matched to a gene: 4.

The CDR3 protein is CASSDSFAGGEKLFF. The CDR3 region has the DNA TGTGCCAGCAGTGATTCTTTCGCTGGCGGCGAAAAACTGTTTTTT. This chain joins TRBV2 and TRBJ1-4; D is uncertain. The CDR3 spans 15 residues. V was shortened by 3 bases and J by 8 bases, with 16 bases between the two germline ends. CDR1 is SNHLY, CDR2 FYNNEI, per germline.

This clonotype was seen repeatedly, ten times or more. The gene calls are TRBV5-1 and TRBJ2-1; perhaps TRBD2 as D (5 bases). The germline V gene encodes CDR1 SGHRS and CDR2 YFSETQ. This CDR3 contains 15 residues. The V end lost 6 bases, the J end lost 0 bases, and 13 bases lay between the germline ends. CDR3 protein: CASNAGVSSYNEQFF. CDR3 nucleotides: TGCGCCAGCAATGCCGGGGTCAGCTCCTACAATGAGCAGTTCTTC.

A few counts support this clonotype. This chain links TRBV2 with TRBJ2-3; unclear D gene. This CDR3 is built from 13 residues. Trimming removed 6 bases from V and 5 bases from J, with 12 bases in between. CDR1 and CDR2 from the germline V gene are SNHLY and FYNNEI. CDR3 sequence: CASSIMQLDTQYF. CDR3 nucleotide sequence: TGTGCCAGCAGCATTATGCAGTTAGATACGCAGTATTTT.

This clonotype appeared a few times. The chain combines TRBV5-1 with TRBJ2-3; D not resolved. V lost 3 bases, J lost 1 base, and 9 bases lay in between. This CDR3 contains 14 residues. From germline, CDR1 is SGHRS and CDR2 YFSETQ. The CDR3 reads CASSSTAGTDTQYF. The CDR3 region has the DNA TGCGCCAGCAGCTCCACCGCTGGCACAGATACGCAGTATTTT.

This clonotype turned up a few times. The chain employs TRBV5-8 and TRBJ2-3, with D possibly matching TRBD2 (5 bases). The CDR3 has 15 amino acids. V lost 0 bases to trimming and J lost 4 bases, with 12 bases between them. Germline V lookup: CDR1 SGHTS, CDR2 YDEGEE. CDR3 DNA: TGTGCCAGCAGCTTGGGGAGCCTGGGAGCAGATACGCAGTATTTT. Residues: CASSLGSLGADTQYF.

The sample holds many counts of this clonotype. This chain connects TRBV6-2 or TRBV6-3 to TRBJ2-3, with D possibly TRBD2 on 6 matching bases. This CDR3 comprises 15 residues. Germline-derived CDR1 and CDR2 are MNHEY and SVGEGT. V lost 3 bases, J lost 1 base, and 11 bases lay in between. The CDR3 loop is CASSYEGRRTDTQYF. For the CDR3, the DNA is TGTGCCAGCAGTTATGAAGGGAGGCGCACAGATACGCAGTATTTT.

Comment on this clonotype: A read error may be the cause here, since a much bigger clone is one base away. The CDR3 region is CASSFSGGAGKTQYF. The CDR3 DNA is TGTGCCAGCAGTTTCAGCGGGGGGGCGGGAAAGACCCAGTACTTC. V is TRBV6-5 and J is TRBJ2-5; 10 nucleotides line up with TRBD2. Losses at the gene ends were 4 bases for V and 6 bases for J; bases not matched to a gene: 8. The CDR3 extends over 15 amino acids. The germline gives CDR1 MNHEY, CDR2 SVGAGI.

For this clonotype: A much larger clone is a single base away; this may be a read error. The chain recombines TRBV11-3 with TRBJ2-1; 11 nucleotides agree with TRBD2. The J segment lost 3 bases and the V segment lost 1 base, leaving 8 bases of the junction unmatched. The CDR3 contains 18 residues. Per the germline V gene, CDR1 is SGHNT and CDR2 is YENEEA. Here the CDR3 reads CASSLGGLAVSSYNEQFF. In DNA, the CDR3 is TGTGCCAGCAGCTTAGGGGGACTAGCGGTCTCCAGCTACAATGAGCAGTTCTTC.

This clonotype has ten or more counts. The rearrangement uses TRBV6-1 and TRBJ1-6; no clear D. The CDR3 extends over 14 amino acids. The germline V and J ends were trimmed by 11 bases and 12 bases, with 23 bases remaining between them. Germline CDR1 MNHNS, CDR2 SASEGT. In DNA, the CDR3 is TGTGCCCTTTCCGGACGGTCCTTTAATGGACCCCTCCACTTT. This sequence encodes CALSGRSFNGPLHF.

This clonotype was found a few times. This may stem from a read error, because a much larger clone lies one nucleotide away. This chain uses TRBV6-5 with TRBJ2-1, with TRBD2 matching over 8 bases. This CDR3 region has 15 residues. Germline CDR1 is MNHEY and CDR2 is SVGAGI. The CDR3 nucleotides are TGTGCCAGCAGTTCCGGGACTAGGCTCTTCAATGGGCAGTTCTTC. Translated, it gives CASSSGTRLFNGQFF.